One TCR beta chain is described in this entry. What it binds is unknown. The CDR3 has 14 amino acids. The germline CDR1 and CDR2 sequences are SGHAT and FQNNGV. V dropped 2 bases and J dropped 2 bases, with 7 bases sitting between them. This record belongs to a study of shared clonotypes between healthy human individuals. Background on the study: Per donor, CD8 memory used one plate, CD8 naive used two, CD4 memory used three and CD4 naive used three.

Overall study findings and caveats: Naive subsets generally had larger estimated richness than memory subsets. Non-shared clonotypes were found to have lower generation probabilities than the clonotypes that were shared by all four of the sorted-subset donors.

Evenly divided among several immunoSEQ plates was the genomic DNA of each subset. Generated by immunoSEQ multiplex PCR, the TCRdb table keeps only in-frame clones and is missing some. The sample lists about 2 million clones, 95% occurring once. This sequence joins TRBV11-2 and TRBJ1-3; no clear D gene. This TCR derives from a man aged 18 to 35 in good health. Sequenced: naive CD4+ T cells sorted from blood. Subset given: CD45RA+ positively selected. The CDR3 loop reads CASSLREAGNTIYF. CDR3 in DNA: TGTGCCAGCAGCTTAAGGGAGGCTGGAAACACCATATATTTT. Filled out from reference TRBV11-2 and TRBJ1-3, the complete variable domain reads EAGVAQSPRYKIIEKRQSVAFWCNPISGHATLYWYQQILGQGPKLLIQFQNNGVVDDSQLPKDRFSAERLKGVDSTLKIQPAKLEDSAVYLCASSLREAGNTIYFGEGSWLTVV.